The 6 T cell receptor beta chains in this list originate from one sample, sequenced in a study of OX40 agonist ivuxolimab in advanced cancers. Clones were sequenced by immunoSEQ multiplex PCR, and TCRdb holds only the in-frame ones, with some missing. In the table there are roughly 100,000 clones, 90% of which are singletons. Sequences were derived from CD4+ or CD8+ T cells sorted from blood, sampled in a trial of the OX40 agonist ivuxolimab. The source is an adult with an advanced solid tumor such as melanoma, head and neck, liver or kidney cancer.

The chain links TRBV6-6 to TRBJ2-5; the match to TRBD2 covers 12 bases. Germline assignment: CDR1 MNHNY and CDR2 SVGAGI (reference sequence). After removal of 5 bases from V and 5 bases from J, the junction contained 6 bases not matched to a gene. The CDR3 is 15 amino acids. CDR3 sequence: CASSNLAGGRETQYF. DNA for the CDR3: TGTGCCAGCAGTAATCTAGCGGGGGGGAGGGAGACCCAGTACTTC.

This clone was seen a few times. The chain employs TRBV6-1 and TRBJ1-4; the D gene is possibly TRBD1 (5 bases). Per the germline V gene, CDR1 is MNHNS and CDR2 is SASEGT. The V end lost 1 base, the J end lost 5 bases, and 17 bases lay between the germline ends. The CDR3 contains 17 residues. The CDR3 coding sequence is TGTGCCAGCAGTGAAGAGATTACCGGGGGATGGAATGAAAAACTGTTTTTT. Its translation: CASSEEITGGWNEKLFF.

The gene calls are TRBV6-1 and TRBJ1-5; D is possibly TRBD1 (5 bases). Trimming pared 6 bases from V and 1 base from J, leaving 10 bases between. The CDR3 has 14 amino acids. Germline CDR1 and CDR2: MNHNS and SASEGT. CDR3 bases: TGTGCCAGCAGGGGGCGGATCAGCAATCAGCCCCAGCATTTT. This codes for CASRGRISNQPQHF.

This rearrangement joins TRBV11-1 to TRBJ2-1, with 8 nucleotides matching TRBD2. V lost 5 bases and J lost 4; bases outside the gene matches: 7. CDR1 and CDR2 (germline): SGHAT, FQDESV (reference sequence). This CDR3 is 15 amino acids long. The CDR3 spells CASSLGTSSYNEQFF. The CDR3 coding sequence is TGTGCCAGCAGCCTAGGGACTAGTTCTTACAATGAGCAGTTCTTC.

With respect to this clone: Other DNA sequences within the sample encode an identical CDR3. The CDR3 reads CASSLGQSSYNEQFF. DNA of the CDR3: TGCGCCAGCAGCCTTGGACAGAGTTCCTACAATGAGCAGTTCTTC. The rearrangement uses TRBV5-1 and TRBJ2-1, with a weak D call TRBD1 (6 bases). The CDR3 totals 15 residues. Germline CDR1 is SGHRS and CDR2 is YFSETQ. V shed 4 bases and J shed 1 base, with 12 bases lying between them.

The chain has TRBV28 and TRBJ2-7, with 11 bases matching TRBD1. V lost 6 bases to trimming and J lost 6 bases; unmatched junction nucleotides: 7. Germline lookup yields CDR1 MDHEN and CDR2 SYDVKM. The CDR3 length is 14 residues. CDR3 sequence reads: CASRWAGQGVEQYF. CDR3 nucleotides: TGTGCCAGCAGATGGGCGGGACAGGGGGTCGAGCAGTACTTC.